Described below is a single TCR beta chain sequence and its context. The antigen is not known. CDR3 length equals 15 residues. Germline V CDR1 and CDR2: SNHLY, FYNNEI. V lost 7 bases to trimming and J lost 4 bases; unmatched junction nucleotides: 6. This entry belongs to a study of cytomegalovirus exposure and HLA in healthy donors. In the study overall: Of the donors genotyped, several hundred in all, about 81% fell in the Caucasian-associated ancestry cluster.

Study-level results: An analysis done earlier found most TCR beta V segments productive about 90% or about 30% of the time. In a later analysis, V- and J-gene trimming of beta chains associated with a DCLRE1C missense variant, replicated independently. Later analysis showed most CMV-associated TCR beta chains appearing HLA-restricted.

The PCR made use of 60 Vbeta and 13 Jbeta primers. The data were produced by immunoSEQ multiplex PCR, yet TCRdb's version contains in-frame clones alone and is incomplete. The top ten hold over 0.55% of the sample, which has about 220,000 clones, around 80% seen once. Input material: PBMCs. The clonotype comes from a man between 18 and 35 years old in good health and CMV-seronegative. The rearrangement uses TRBV2 and TRBJ2-1, with 11 bases aligning to TRBD2. For the CDR3, the DNA is TGTGCCAGCAAGGGGACTAGCGGACTATACAATGAGCAGTTCTTC. Translated, it gives CASKGTSGLYNEQFF.